Given below is one T cell receptor (beta chain) in context. The data were obtained in a study of blood T cell repertoires in COVID-19. Study context: PBMCs, B-cell-depleted T cells, or T cells were the source of the cDNA or gDNA that made up the material.

V trimming: 4 bases; J trimming: 7 bases; junction bases outside the gene matches: 14. This CDR3 comprises 16 residues. The V gene's germline CDR1 is SGHRS and CDR2 YFSETQ. As originally analysed: Nucleated cell number was recorded as an estimate derived from reference gene primer amplification. Profiling relied on immunoSEQ multiplex PCR, and the TCRdb table lists in-frame clones only, not all of them. V and J calls and clone size are copied from that table; D and trimming were computed from the DNA. The sample consists of some 180,000 clones, around 90% of them appearing once. The chain links TRBV5-1 to TRBJ2-5; TRBD1 matches 9 bases. The TCR originated in a man over 45 with acute or convalescent COVID-19. Sequencing was carried out using peripheral blood. The DNA for the CDR3 is TGCGCCAGCAGCCAAGAAGGGACAGGACAGGGGAGGACCCAGTACTTC. Its translation: CASSQEGTGQGRTQYF.